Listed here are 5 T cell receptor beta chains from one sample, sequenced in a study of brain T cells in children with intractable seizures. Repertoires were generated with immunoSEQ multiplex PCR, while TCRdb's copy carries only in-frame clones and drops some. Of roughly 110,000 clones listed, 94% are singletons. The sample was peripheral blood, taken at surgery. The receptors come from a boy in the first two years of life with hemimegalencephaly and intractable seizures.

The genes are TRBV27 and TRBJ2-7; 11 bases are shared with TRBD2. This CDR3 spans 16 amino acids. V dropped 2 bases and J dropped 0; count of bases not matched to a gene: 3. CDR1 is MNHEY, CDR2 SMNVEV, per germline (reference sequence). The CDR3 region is CASSLGLAGGSYEQYF. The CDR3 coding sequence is TGTGCCAGCAGTTTAGGGCTAGCGGGAGGCTCCTACGAGCAGTACTTC.

For the CDR3, the DNA is TGTGCCAGCAGCACCGGACAGGGGGCTGCCTATGGCTACACCTTC. Its translation is CASSTGQGAAYGYTF. The rearrangement joins TRBV7-3 to TRBJ1-2, with 11 nucleotides matching TRBD1. The length of the CDR3 is 15 residues. Germline CDR1 and CDR2: SGHTA and FQGTGA. V lost 5 bases, J lost 4 bases, and 6 bases stayed unmatched.

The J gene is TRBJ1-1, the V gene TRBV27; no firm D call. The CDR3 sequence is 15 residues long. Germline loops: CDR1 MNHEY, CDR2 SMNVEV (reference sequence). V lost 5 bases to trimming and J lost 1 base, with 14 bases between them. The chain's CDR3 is CASSISEWKNTEAFF. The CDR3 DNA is TGTGCCAGCAGTATCTCCGAGTGGAAGAACACTGAAGCTTTCTTT.

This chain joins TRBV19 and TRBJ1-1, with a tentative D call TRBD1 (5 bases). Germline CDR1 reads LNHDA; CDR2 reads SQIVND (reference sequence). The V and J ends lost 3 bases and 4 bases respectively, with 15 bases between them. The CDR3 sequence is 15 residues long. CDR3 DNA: TGTGCCAGTAGTATGCCCAGGGAATGGGGCACTGAAGCTTTCTTT. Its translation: CASSMPREWGTEAFF. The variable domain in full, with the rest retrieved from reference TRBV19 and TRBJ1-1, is DGGITQSPKYLFRKEGQNVTLSCEQNLNHDAMYWYRQDPGQGLRLIYYSQIVNDFQKGDIAEGYSVSREKKESFPLTVTSAQKNPTAFYLCASSMPREWGTEAFFGQGTRLTVV.

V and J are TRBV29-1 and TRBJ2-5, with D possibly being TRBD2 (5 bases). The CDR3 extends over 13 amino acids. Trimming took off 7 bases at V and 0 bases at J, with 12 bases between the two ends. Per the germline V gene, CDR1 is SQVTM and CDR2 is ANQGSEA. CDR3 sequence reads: CSAGREYQETQYF. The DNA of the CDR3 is TGCAGCGCCGGAAGGGAGTACCAAGAGACCCAGTACTTC.